This section outlines one T cell receptor (beta chain) sequence together with its context. The source of the sample is a study of cytomegalovirus exposure and HLA in healthy donors. Study-level information: Of the donors genotyped, 398 in all, 65% to 90% fell in the Caucasian-associated ancestry cluster.

The CDR3 covers 13 residues. Germline CDR1 and CDR2: GTSNPN and SVGIG (reference sequence). V was clipped by 1 base and J by 1 base, with 6 bases between them. Primers: 60 Vbeta forward and 13 Jbeta reverse. Profiling relied on immunoSEQ multiplex PCR, and the TCRdb table lists in-frame clones only, not all of them. The sample carries tens of thousands of clones, around two thirds recorded once. The receptor was derived from a woman aged 45-65 years in good health and CMV-seropositive. The rearrangement links TRBV30 to TRBJ2-3, with D maybe TRBD2 (5 bases). The sample comprised PBMCs. CDR3 sequence reads: CAWSERGTDTQYF. The DNA for the CDR3 is TGTGCCTGGAGTGAGAGGGGCACAGATACGCAGTATTTT. Together with reference TRBV30 and TRBJ2-3, the CDR3 gives the full variable domain: SQTIHQWPATLVQPVGSPLSLECTVEGTSNPNLYWYRQAAGRGLQLLFYSVGIGQISSEVPQNLSASRPQDRQFILSSKKLLLSDSGFYLCAWSERGTDTQYFGPGTRLTVL.